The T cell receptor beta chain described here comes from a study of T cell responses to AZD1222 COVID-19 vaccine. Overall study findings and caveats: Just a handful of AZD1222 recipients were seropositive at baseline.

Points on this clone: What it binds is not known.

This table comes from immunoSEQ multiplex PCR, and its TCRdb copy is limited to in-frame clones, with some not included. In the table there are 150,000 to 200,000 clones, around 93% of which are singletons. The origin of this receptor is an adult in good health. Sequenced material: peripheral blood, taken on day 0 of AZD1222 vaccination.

CDR3 coding DNA: TGCGCCAGCAGCCCGGAAAGCTGGGAGGAAAAACTGTTTTTT. This sequence encodes CASSPESWEEKLFF. The chain is built from TRBV5-1 and TRBJ1-4, with unresolved D. Trimming took off 4 bases at V and 8 bases at J, with 15 bases between the two ends. The CDR3 loop spans 14 amino acids. Germline lookup yields CDR1 SGHRS and CDR2 YFSETQ.